This T cell receptor beta chain derives from a study of identifying expanded T cells in peripheral blood. Healthy donors had no documented immune events, such as infections, while sampled. Study observations and caveats: Over two and four weeks, about 15 and 18 clones changed, versus more than 1 between replicates. Clone count variance between approximately 2-week samples rose with total template count.

In the case of this clone: Its antigen is undetermined.

Profiled with immunoSEQ multiplex PCR; TCRdb holds only in-frame clones, not every one. This sample carries around 80,000 clones, 85% to 90% of them seen once, and the ten largest clones take around 3.3%. The J segment lost 8 bases and the V segment lost 2 bases, leaving 9 bases of the junction unmatched. The germline gives CDR1 MDHEN, CDR2 SYDVKM. The CDR3 loop spans 15 amino acids. This receptor was taken from a person aged 18 to 70 in good health. This chain links TRBV28 with TRBJ2-1; 7 bases map to TRBD2. The sample taken for sequencing was blood. The CDR3 spells CASSLPGGGNYEQFF. The CDR3 DNA is TGTGCCAGCAGTTTACCGGGGGGAGGGAACTATGAGCAGTTCTTC. Combining the CDR3 with reference TRBV28 and TRBJ2-1 gives the whole variable domain DVKVTQSSRYLVKRTGEKVFLECVQDMDHENMFWYRQDPGLGLRLIYFSYDVKMKEKGDIPEGYSVSREKKERFSLILESASTNQTSMYLCASSLPGGGNYEQFFGPGTRLTVL.